A single sample is the source of the 19 T cell receptor beta chains below, sequenced in a study of control samples from healthy donors and cancer patients. The method was immunoSEQ multiplex PCR; TCRdb's version includes in-frame clones alone and lacks a portion of them. The sample holds approximately 97,000 clones, roughly 92% seen once. The material sequenced was blood. The source is a human donor in good health. The donor label of this sample is uncertain.

V and J are TRBV10-3 and TRBJ1-2; D is uncertain. In germline, CDR1 is ENHRY, CDR2 SYGVKD. The CDR3 runs 11 residues. Trimming shortened V by 9 bases and J by 11 bases, and 16 bases separated the two germline ends. CDR3 DNA sequence: TGTGCCATAAGTAACGGGCAGGAATACACCTTC. Protein sequence: CAISNGQEYTF.

The chain joins TRBV30 to TRBJ1-1; D is possibly TRBD1 (6 bases). Germline-derived CDR1 and CDR2 are GTSNPN and SVGIG (reference sequence). The CDR3 contains 14 residues. Trimming left V 0 bases short and J 11 bases short, with 19 bases between. The CDR3 here is CAWSVDRRGALAFF. For the CDR3, the DNA is TGTGCCTGGAGTGTAGACAGGAGGGGGGCCCTCGCTTTCTTT.

The chain joins TRBV11-2 to TRBJ1-2; 8 bases line up with TRBD1. With V trimmed by 10 bases and J by 8 bases, 12 bases remained unmatched. The germline gives CDR1 SGHAT, CDR2 FQNNGV. The CDR3 runs 13 residues. The chain's CDR3 is CATGLDRDRGYTF. The CDR3 coding sequence is TGTGCCACGGGATTGGACAGGGATCGCGGCTACACCTTC.

The V and J genes are TRBV5-5 and TRBJ2-1, with D tentatively TRBD1 (7 bases). Germline V gene lookup returns CDR1 SGHKS and CDR2 YYEKEE (reference sequence). CDR3 length equals 14 residues. Trimming pared 5 bases from V and 7 bases from J, leaving 16 bases between. CDR3 amino acids: CASSGGTVGNEQFF. The CDR3, as DNA: TGTGCCAGCAGTGGGGGGACAGTAGGAAATGAGCAGTTCTTC.

This chain connects TRBV5-4 to TRBJ2-7; D is perhaps TRBD1 (6 bases). The length of the CDR3 is 14 residues. Trimming removed 4 bases at V and 3 bases at J, with 14 bases between. Germline CDR1 and CDR2: SGHNT and YYREEE (reference sequence). In nucleotides, the CDR3 is TGTGCCAGCAGCCCCGGACAGTTCCGCTACGAGCAGTACTTC. Translating gives CASSPGQFRYEQYF. The full variable domain, rest sourced from reference TRBV5-4 and TRBJ2-7, is ETGVTQSPTHLIKTRGQQVTLRCSSQSGHNTVSWYQQALGQGPQFIFQYYREEENGRGNFPPRFSGLQFPNYSSELNVNALELDDSALYLCASSPGQFRYEQYFGPGTRLTVT.

The chain recombines TRBV10-3 with TRBJ2-2, with D perhaps matching TRBD2 (5 bases). V was clipped by 11 bases and J by 6 bases, with 16 bases between them. The CDR3 is 13 residues long. Germline V gives CDR1 ENHRY, CDR2 SYGVKD. CDR3 amino acids: CASESGGSGELFF. CDR3 nucleotide sequence: TGTGCCTCCGAGAGCGGAGGCTCCGGGGAGCTGTTTTTT.

This sequence joins TRBV19 and TRBJ1-1; 8 bases map to TRBD1. The CDR3 has 18 amino acids. Per the germline V gene, CDR1 is LNHDA and CDR2 is SQIVND (reference sequence). Trimming took 7 bases from V and 1 from J; bases not matched to a gene: 17. The CDR3 region is CASKPTSPGTGQNTEAFF. CDR3 bases: TGTGCCAGTAAACCCACCTCTCCAGGGACAGGTCAGAACACTGAAGCTTTCTTT.

A single count supports this clone. The chain uses TRBV29-1 and TRBJ1-5; D gene uncertain. This CDR3 is 11 amino acids long. Trimming removed 8 bases at V and 5 bases at J, with 10 bases between. The germline gives CDR1 SQVTM, CDR2 ANQGSEA. The chain's CDR3 is CSIQADQPQHF. The CDR3 DNA follows: TGCAGCATCCAGGCGGATCAGCCCCAGCATTTT.

This clone has just a few counts. This chain links TRBV19 with TRBJ2-5; TRBD1 aligns across 12 bases. The germline V gene has CDR1 LNHDA and CDR2 SQIVND (reference sequence). V lost 5 bases, J lost 5 bases, and 3 bases stayed unmatched. This CDR3 has 14 amino acids. DNA of the CDR3: TGTGCCAGTAGTGGGACAGGGGGCGGGGAGACCCAGTACTTC. It translates to CASSGTGGGETQYF.

J is TRBJ2-3 and V is TRBV12-3 or TRBV12-4; D tentatively reads TRBD1 or TRBD2 (5 bases each). Trimming pared 10 bases from V and 2 bases from J, leaving 10 bases between. The length of the CDR3 is 12 residues. The CDR3 nucleotides read TGTGCCACTCAGGGACCCACAGATACGCAGTATTTT. Its protein is CATQGPTDTQYF.

The chain combines TRBV6-6 with TRBJ1-1, with D tentatively TRBD1 (6 bases). The germline V gene encodes CDR1 MNHNY and CDR2 SVGAGI (reference sequence). Trimming shortened V by 5 bases and J by 1 base, and 8 bases separated the two germline ends. The CDR3 extends over 13 amino acids. The CDR3 coding sequence is TGTGCCAGCAGTACGACAGGGAACACTGAAGCTTTCTTT. Its translation is CASSTTGNTEAFF.

The rearrangement uses TRBV27 and TRBJ2-5; D possibly corresponds to TRBD2 (6 bases). The CDR3 runs to 15 residues. V dropped 3 bases and J dropped 4 bases, with 15 bases sitting between them. Germline CDR1 MNHEY, CDR2 SMNVEV (reference sequence). The CDR3 is CASSFSASARETQYF. The DNA of the CDR3 is TGTGCCAGCAGTTTTAGTGCTAGCGCGCGAGAGACCCAGTACTTC.

The chain employs TRBV5-8 and TRBJ2-5; TRBD1 is a possible D gene (5 bases). Germline loops: CDR1 SGHTS, CDR2 YDEGEE. CDR3 length: 14 residues. V was shortened by 3 bases and J by 1 base, with 10 bases between the two germline ends. The CDR3 here is CASSSDTLQETQYF. Here the CDR3 DNA reads TGTGCCAGCAGCTCGGACACCCTCCAAGAGACCCAGTACTTC.

This chain links TRBV2 with TRBJ2-3; 8 bases align to TRBD2. The CDR3 sequence is 14 residues long. J lost 3 bases, V lost 8 bases, and 7 bases had no gene match. Germline V lookup: CDR1 SNHLY, CDR2 FYNNEI. CDR3 region: CASSRSGGTDTQYF. The CDR3 DNA reads TGTGCCAGCTCCCGCAGCGGGGGTACAGATACGCAGTATTTT.

The gene calls are TRBV24-1 and TRBJ1-1; D is possibly TRBD1 (6 bases). Trimming shortened V by 4 bases and J by 1 base, and 15 bases separated the two germline ends. This CDR3 comprises 16 residues. Germline assignment: CDR1 KGHDR and CDR2 SFDVKD. The CDR3 coding sequence is TGTGCCACCAGTGAGAAGGGGTCAGGGGAGAACACTGAAGCTTTCTTT. Translating gives CATSEKGSGENTEAFF.

This clone was observed a single time. The chain uses TRBV24-1 and TRBJ1-1; 7 bases align to TRBD1. The germline V gene encodes CDR1 KGHDR and CDR2 SFDVKD. Trimming cost V 6 bases and J 0 bases; bases outside gene matches: 21. This CDR3 has 20 amino acids. Written as DNA, the CDR3 is TGTGCCACCAGTCTCCCCGGTGGCCAGGGGGACGCGCGGATGAACACTGAAGCTTTCTTT. This encodes CATSLPGGQGDARMNTEAFF.

The J gene is TRBJ1-3, the V gene TRBV7-9; D not resolved. The CDR3 extends over 16 amino acids. The V and J ends lost 0 bases and 0 bases respectively, with 9 bases between them. The germline gives CDR1 SEHNR, CDR2 FQNEAQ (reference sequence). The DNA for the CDR3 is TGTGCCAGCAGCTTAGCAGGAATCGCCTCTGGAAACACCATATATTTT. Translating gives CASSLAGIASGNTIYF.

The chain links TRBV5-5 to TRBJ2-3; the match to TRBD2 covers 10 bases. With V trimmed by 4 bases and J by 2 bases, 7 bases remained unmatched. The V gene's germline CDR1 is SGHKS and CDR2 YYEKEE (reference sequence). The CDR3 extends over 16 amino acids. This CDR3 reads CASSPVSGGATDTQYF. In DNA, the CDR3 is TGTGCCAGCAGCCCCGTCAGCGGGGGGGCCACAGATACGCAGTATTTT.

The chain recombines TRBV28 with TRBJ1-2; the D is unclear. Germline CDR1 is MDHEN and CDR2 is SYDVKM. The V end was cut by 6 bases, the J end by 3 bases, with 8 bases between. This CDR3 spans 12 amino acids. In DNA, the CDR3 is TGTGCCAGCAGCCTCTCGCACTATGGCTACACCTTC. Translated, it gives CASSLSHYGYTF.